The clone carrying this T cell receptor (beta chain) has ten or more counts. No antigen is known for it. Documented time point: patch test 2, 6 weeks after DPC sensitization. Specified treatment: therapeutic diphenylcyclopropenone sensitization with weekly scalp DPC. The donor pool consisted of alopecia patients aged 18 to 70 years, considered suitable for DPC. This entry comes from a study of human T cells and chemical hapten exposure. In the study overall: Chiefly female patients presented with alopecia areata, totalis or universalis. General study findings and limits: Controls had significantly fewer large CDR3 similarity clusters than were formed by expanded TCRs. More PT1 expanded TCRs went with higher patch test scores.

This CDR3 region has 13 residues. V gave up 7 bases and J gave up 7 bases, with 14 bases separating them. The germline V gene has CDR1 MNHEY and CDR2 SVGEGT. TCRdb ran MiXCR on the RACE reads and lists one entry per CDR3 protein. The sample has about 84,000 distinct CDR3 sequences; 10% are singletons. The starting material was whole blood, obtained in connection with sensitization to the hapten diphenylcyclopropenone (DPC). V gene TRBV6-2 or TRBV6-3 combines with J gene TRBJ1-5; TRBD1 might be the D (5 bases). The TCR originated in a young woman with alopecia areata. Some clones in this sample may be carry-over from other donors' samples. The CDR3 DNA is TGTGCCAGCACCCCTGCGGGACTACAGCCCCAGCATTTT. Translating it yields CASTPAGLQPQHF.